These T cell receptor beta chains were read from a single sample in a study of T cells after yellow fever vaccination. Each CDR3 protein is one row after TCRdb ran MiXCR on the 5' RACE reads. The data contain some 290,000 distinct CDR3 sequences, 9.5% to 12% of them singletons. The specimen was CD4+ T cells sorted from PBMCs, collected 45 days after the yellow fever booster vaccination. These receptors were collected from a man between 18 and 29 years old who received the YFV17D yellow fever vaccine. Each CDR3 is given with its conserved first and last residue. Each record gives: J gene, clone size, D gene, V gene, CDR3 protein, CDR3 DNA. The D gene is left open where the match is weak. The listing skips clone size in some rows; elsewhere it reads once, few, many or a size class.

J: TRBJ1-3; size: few; D: .; V: TRBV7-9; CDR3: CASSFGSSGNTIYF; DNA: TGTGCCAGCAGCTTCGGTTCCTCTGGAAACACCATATATTTT
J: TRBJ2-5; size: many; D: .; V: TRBV5-6; CDR3: CASSLLAGSKETQYF; DNA: TGTGCCAGCAGCTTGCTGGCGGGGAGTAAAGAGACCCAGTACTTC
J: TRBJ1-3; size: few; D: TRBD1; V: TRBV4-2; CDR3: CASSQAGGNTIYF; DNA: TGTGCCAGCAGCCAAGCAGGGGGTAACACCATATATTTT
J: TRBJ2-1; size: .; D: .; V: TRBV7-8; CDR3: CASSTWTRVLNEQFF; DNA: TGTGCCAGCAGCACCTGGACCCGGGTTCTTAATGAGCAGTTCTTC
J: TRBJ2-3; size: few; D: .; V: TRBV15; CDR3: CATSATSQGTQYF; DNA: TGTGCCACCAGCGCCACTTCGCAGGGTACGCAGTATTTT
J: TRBJ1-2; size: .; D: .; V: TRBV29-1; CDR3: CSVEDSTRRYTF; DNA: TGCAGCGTTGAAGATTCGACAAGGAGATACACCTTC
J: TRBJ2-3; size: few; D: .; V: TRBV9; CDR3: CASSVEAVHNHTQYF; DNA: TGTGCCAGCAGCGTAGAGGCAGTCCATAATCATACGCAGTATTTT
J: TRBJ2-7; size: once; D: .; V: TRBV3-1; CDR3: CASSPISSYEQYF; DNA: TGTGCCAGCAGCCCCATCAGCTCCTACGAGCAGTACTTC
J: TRBJ2-7; size: few; D: .; V: TRBV5-1; CDR3: CASSREPYEQYF; DNA: TGCGCCAGCAGCCGTGAACCCTACGAGCAGTACTTC
J: TRBJ1-4; size: few; D: .; V: TRBV4-1; CDR3: CASSQVRVGEKLFF; DNA: TGCGCCAGCAGCCAAGTCAGGGTAGGGGAAAAACTGTTTTTT
J: TRBJ2-7; size: .; D: .; V: TRBV24-1; CDR3: CATRKSTGSSSYEQYF; DNA: TGTGCCACCAGGAAAAGTACAGGGTCATCGTCCTACGAGCAGTACTTC
J: TRBJ1-4; size: many; D: .; V: TRBV6-5; CDR3: CASSTEGRGNEKLFF; DNA: TGTGCCAGCAGCACCGAGGGCAGGGGTAATGAAAAACTGTTTTTT
J: TRBJ2-1; size: .; D: .; V: TRBV6-2/TRBV6-3; CDR3: CASSYSLGGGLSYNEQFF; DNA: TGTGCCAGCAGTTACTCTCTTGGGGGCGGACTCTCCTACAATGAGCAGTTCTTC
J: TRBJ2-3; size: many; D: .; V: TRBV10-3; CDR3: CAISEEYLTQYF; DNA: TGTGCCATCAGTGAGGAATATTTAACGCAGTATTTT
J: TRBJ2-5; size: few; D: .; V: TRBV10-3; CDR3: CAIRRGLNQETQYF; DNA: TGTGCCATCAGACGGGGGCTAAACCAAGAGACCCAGTACTTC
J: TRBJ2-1; size: .; D: .; V: TRBV4-2; CDR3: CASSQDEPRGMDYNEQFF; DNA: TGTGCCAGCAGCCAAGATGAGCCTCGGGGGATGGATTACAATGAGCAGTTCTTC
J: TRBJ1-3; size: many; D: .; V: TRBV18; CDR3: CASSPVPWTEGNTIYF; DNA: TGTGCCAGCTCACCAGTGCCTTGGACGGAGGGAAACACCATATATTTT
J: TRBJ2-7; size: few; D: .; V: TRBV5-1; CDR3: CASSPYAQGIGEQYF; DNA: TGCGCCAGCAGCCCCTACGCACAGGGAATTGGAGAGCAGTACTTC
J: TRBJ1-1; size: .; D: .; V: TRBV12-3/TRBV12-4; CDR3: CASSFRASSSGTEAFF; DNA: TGTGCCAGCAGTTTCAGGGCGTCATCGTCGGGAACTGAAGCTTTCTTT
J: TRBJ2-1; size: many; D: TRBD2; V: TRBV5-4; CDR3: CASSAQSGGAGNEQFF; DNA: TGTGCCAGCAGTGCGCAGAGCGGGGGGGCCGGCAATGAGCAGTTCTTC
J: TRBJ2-1; size: few; D: .; V: TRBV20-1; CDR3: CSARDPGNYNEQFF; DNA: TGCAGTGCTAGAGACCCAGGAAACTACAATGAGCAGTTCTTC
J: TRBJ1-5; size: few; D: TRBD1; V: TRBV6-6; CDR3: CASRRPGTENQPQHF; DNA: TGTGCCAGCAGGCGACCGGGGACAGAGAATCAGCCCCAGCATTTT
J: TRBJ1-2; size: .; D: TRBD1; V: TRBV25-1; CDR3: CASSDTGGLGYTF; DNA: TGTGCCAGCAGTGATACAGGGGGTTTAGGCTACACCTTC